These 21 T cell receptor beta chains originate from one sample sequenced in a study of T-cell reconstitution after alpha-beta-depleted transplantation in children. The TCRbeta library incorporated unique molecular identifiers. Using its own MiXCR run on the PCR reads, TCRdb lists one record per CDR3 protein. The sample records about 360,000 distinct CDR3 sequences, more than 10% being singletons. Material: PBMCs, obtained from the stem cell graft. The receptors shown here come from a human donor who donated a stem cell graft to a child with Fanconi anemia.

Many counts were recorded for this clonotype. J is TRBJ1-5 and V is TRBV5-1; D gene unclear. V was shortened by 0 bases and J by 4 bases, with 11 bases between the two germline ends. The CDR3 covers 15 residues. Germline V lookup: CDR1 SGHRS, CDR2 YFSETQ. The CDR3 loop is CASSLGTEINQPQHF. The CDR3, as DNA: TGCGCCAGCAGCTTGGGGACGGAAATTAATCAGCCCCAGCATTTT.

This clonotype was observed many times. The chain links TRBV5-1 to TRBJ1-2; 7 bases map to TRBD1. The germline gives CDR1 SGHRS, CDR2 YFSETQ. The V segment lost 4 bases and the J segment 8 bases; nucleotides outside the gene matches: 8. The CDR3 length is 13 residues. Written as DNA, the CDR3 is TGCGCCAGCAGCGCGACAGGGATCGGCGGCTACACCTTC. This gives the protein CASSATGIGGYTF.

Many counts were recorded for this clonotype. This rearrangement joins TRBV6-1 to TRBJ2-7; D not resolved. Germline V lookup: CDR1 MNHNS, CDR2 SASEGT. Trimming took off 6 bases at V and 0 bases at J, with 12 bases between the two ends. The length of the CDR3 is 14 residues. The CDR3 DNA follows: TGTGCCAGCAGGGTAGAACGCAGCTCCTACGAGCAGTACGTC. As protein: CASRVERSSYEQYV.

This clonotype appeared many times. The chain uses TRBV29-1 and TRBJ1-4, with 9 bases aligning to TRBD1. Per germline, CDR1 SQVTM and CDR2 ANQGSEA. There are 12 residues in the CDR3. The J segment lost 8 bases and the V segment lost 7 bases, leaving 5 bases of the junction unmatched. CDR3 DNA: TGCAGCGGTGGGACAGGGATGGAAAAACTGTTTTTT. Its protein is CSGGTGMEKLFF.

This clonotype was counted at least ten times. The chain joins TRBV12-3 or TRBV12-4 to TRBJ2-1; D is possibly TRBD2 (6 bases). V lost 4 bases and J lost 9, with 16 bases in between. CDR3 length equals 14 residues. This CDR3 reads CASSSRLEGTEQFF. The CDR3 coding sequence is TGTGCCAGCAGTTCCAGACTAGAAGGGACTGAGCAGTTCTTC.

This clonotype was picked up many times. The chain recombines TRBV2 with TRBJ2-7; D is ambiguous. The CDR3 length is 14 residues. Germline lookup yields CDR1 SNHLY and CDR2 FYNNEI. V lost 3 bases, J lost 2 bases, and 11 bases lay in between. The CDR3: CASSEAMNTYEQYF. CDR3 DNA sequence: TGTGCCAGCAGTGAGGCGATGAATACCTACGAGCAGTACTTC.

V is TRBV6-5 and J is TRBJ1-6; D is perhaps TRBD1 (5 bases). In germline, CDR1 is MNHEY, CDR2 SVGAGI. This CDR3 contains 16 residues. V was cut by 4 bases and J by 10 bases, with 20 bases left in between. The CDR3 region has the DNA TGTGCCAGCAGTTTCCGGCCGAATCAAGGGGAATCACCCCTCCACTTT. This sequence encodes CASSFRPNQGESPLHF.

The sample holds a few counts of this clonotype. J is TRBJ2-7 and V is TRBV18; 9 bases map to TRBD1. This CDR3 is 13 amino acids long. The germline V gene has CDR1 KGHSH and CDR2 LQKENI. With V trimmed by 3 bases and J by 7 bases, 4 bases remained unmatched. In DNA, the CDR3 is TGTGCCAGCTCACCCCTGGGGACAGGGGAGCAGTACTTC. Protein: CASSPLGTGEQYF. Drawing the rest from reference TRBV18 and TRBJ2-7, the complete variable domain is NAGVMQNPRHLVRRRGQEARLRCSPMKGHSHVYWYRQLPEEGLKFMVYLQKENIIDESGMPKERFSAEFPKEGPSILRIQQVVRGDSAAYFCASSPLGTGEQYFGPGTRLTVT.

The chain is built from TRBV27 and TRBJ1-1; D is uncertain. The CDR3 totals 14 residues. Germline V gives CDR1 MNHEY, CDR2 SMNVEV (reference sequence). V lost 3 bases and J 5 bases, leaving 13 bases between the germline ends. CDR3 residues: CASSLSGSTTEAFF. The CDR3 DNA follows: TGTGCCAGCAGTTTGTCGGGGTCGACGACTGAAGCTTTCTTT.

This clonotype has a handful of counts. V gene TRBV12-3 or TRBV12-4 combines with J gene TRBJ2-1; 8 nucleotides line up with TRBD2. This CDR3 contains 17 residues. Trimming removed 5 bases from V and 0 bases from J; junction bases left unmatched: 9. The CDR3 sequence is CASSTRGALSSYNEQFF. For the CDR3, the DNA is TGTGCCAGCAGTACGCGGGGGGCTCTGAGCTCCTACAATGAGCAGTTCTTC.

This clonotype was recorded at least ten times. The gene calls are TRBV12-3 or TRBV12-4 and TRBJ1-3; TRBD1 might be the D (5 bases). V was cut by 3 bases and J by 3 bases, with 9 bases left in between. This CDR3 region has 14 residues. The DNA of the CDR3 is TGTGCCAGCAGTTTCGGGGGGAATGGAAACACCATATATTTT. Its translation is CASSFGGNGNTIYF.

This chain connects TRBV29-1 to TRBJ2-3, with unresolved D. This CDR3 spans 11 amino acids. Germline CDR1 is SQVTM and CDR2 is ANQGSEA. V gave up 3 bases and J gave up 4 bases, with 5 bases separating them. The CDR3 loop is CSVDRADTQYF. The CDR3, as DNA: TGCAGCGTTGACCGCGCAGATACGCAGTATTTT.

The rearrangement joins TRBV29-1 to TRBJ2-5, with 7 bases lining up with TRBD1. The V and J ends lost 4 bases and 5 bases, in that order; junction bases with no gene match: 10. Germline assignment: CDR1 SQVTM and CDR2 ANQGSEA. The length of the CDR3 is 14 residues. CDR3 DNA sequence: TGCAGCGTTGGGGTTTTGAGGGGGCGGGAGACCCAGTACTTC. Amino acids: CSVGVLRGRETQYF.

V and J are TRBV29-1 and TRBJ1-3, with D unclear. The V end lost 6 bases, the J end lost 0 bases, and 18 bases lay between the germline ends. The CDR3 runs to 16 residues. Germline CDR1 and CDR2: SQVTM and ANQGSEA. This chain's CDR3 is CSVALVGAGSGNTIYF. The CDR3 DNA sequence: TGCAGCGTCGCCCTCGTGGGTGCGGGCTCTGGAAACACCATATATTTT.

The chain combines TRBV5-1 with TRBJ1-1; 9 positions match TRBD1. Trimming took 4 bases from V and 2 from J; bases not matched to a gene: 3. In germline, CDR1 is SGHRS, CDR2 YFSETQ. The CDR3 is made up of 14 amino acids. The CDR3 loop reads CASSKGQGNTEAFF. CDR3 coding DNA: TGCGCCAGCAGCAAGGGACAGGGCAACACTGAAGCTTTCTTT.

The rearrangement links TRBV14 to TRBJ2-7; a weak D match, TRBD1 (5 bases). CDR1 and CDR2 (germline): SGHDN, FVKESK. This CDR3 is built from 13 residues. V lost 3 bases and J lost 5, with 11 bases in between. CDR3 residues: CASSQGLIDEQYV. The DNA for the CDR3 is TGTGCCAGCAGCCAGGGGCTAATCGACGAGCAGTACGTC.

This clonotype has at least ten counts. V is TRBV28 and J is TRBJ2-1, with D maybe TRBD1 (5 bases). The germline V gene has CDR1 MDHEN and CDR2 SYDVKM. The CDR3 contains 14 residues. With 7 bases removed from V and 6 bases from J, the gap between germline ends came to 16 bases. Here the CDR3 DNA reads TGTGCCAGCAAGGGCAGGGCATCGTTCAATGAGCAGTTCTTC. This encodes CASKGRASFNEQFF. Supplemented by reference TRBV28 and TRBJ2-1, the full variable domain reads DVKVTQSSRYLVKRTGEKVFLECVQDMDHENMFWYRQDPGLGLRLIYFSYDVKMKEKGDIPEGYSVSREKKERFSLILESASTNQTSMYLCASKGRASFNEQFFGPGTRLTVL.

This clonotype was seen at least ten times. The rearrangement uses TRBV6-4 and TRBJ2-3, with D perhaps matching TRBD1 (6 bases). This CDR3 has 19 amino acids. The germline gives CDR1 MRHNA, CDR2 SNTAGT. V was pared by 6 bases and J by 0 bases, with 25 bases between. The CDR3 reads CASRLLQGSRVFSTDTQYF. For the CDR3, the DNA is TGTGCCAGCAGGCTACTTCAGGGGTCCCGGGTATTTAGCACAGATACGCAGTATTTT.

This clonotype was detected a few times. The V and J genes are TRBV6-5 and TRBJ1-6; 8 nucleotides match TRBD1. The V gene's germline CDR1 is MNHEY and CDR2 SVGAGI. The trim removed 2 bases at V and 7 bases at J, leaving 7 bases unmatched. This CDR3 is 16 amino acids long. Here the CDR3 DNA reads TGTGCCAGCAGTTACGGTGGGACAGGAGAAAATTCACCCCTCCACTTT. This gives the protein CASSYGGTGENSPLHF.

This clonotype was seen at least ten times. This chain links TRBV12-3 or TRBV12-4 with TRBJ1-5, with D unclear. The CDR3 length is 14 residues. Between the trimmed V and J ends, which lost 1 base and 10 bases, there was a span of 14 bases. The CDR3 DNA follows: TGTGCCAGCAGTTTAGTTAACGGGGAAGGACCCCAGCATTTT. Translated, it gives CASSLVNGEGPQHF.

The chain joins TRBV24-1 to TRBJ2-3; 7 nucleotides match TRBD2. The CDR3 runs 14 residues. Germline values: CDR1 KGHDR, CDR2 SFDVKD. V lost 6 bases to trimming and J lost 3 bases; unmatched junction nucleotides: 5. This CDR3 reads CATSSAGRTDTQYF. In nucleotides, the CDR3 is TGTGCCACCAGTTCCGCCGGGAGGACAGATACGCAGTATTTT.